Presented here are 4 T cell receptor beta chains from one specimen sequenced in a study of early T cells in non-severe SARS-CoV-2 infection. TCRdb itself ran the 5' RACE reads through MiXCR, one entry per CDR3 protein. The sample has over 70,000 distinct CDR3 sequences; roughly an eighth are singletons. Sample: whole blood. These receptors originate from an adult who was a healthcare worker with PCR-confirmed SARS-CoV-2 infection or an uninfected control (not recorded which).

This clonotype came up many times. This chain connects TRBV6-5 to TRBJ1-5; D call uncertain. Trimming stripped 5 bases from V and 0 bases from J, with 8 bases between. From germline, CDR1 is MNHEY and CDR2 SVGAGI. The CDR3 totals 14 residues. Written as DNA, the CDR3 is TGTGCCAGCAGTATTGGATTTAGCAATCAGCCCCAGCATTTT. As protein: CASSIGFSNQPQHF.

V gene TRBV10-3 combines with J gene TRBJ2-5; maybe TRBD2 (5 bases). V lost 8 bases to trimming and J lost 4 bases, with 14 bases between them. Germline V gene data show CDR1 as ENHRY and CDR2 as SYGVKD. The CDR3 is 13 residues long. CDR3 amino acids: CAIGERLGETQYF. The DNA of the CDR3 is TGTGCCATCGGGGAGCGGCTTGGAGAGACCCAGTACTTC.

There are many counts of this clonotype. One end of the junction fails to match germline, which may point to a read error. V is TRBV10-3 and J is TRBJ1-5, with a weak D call TRBD1 (5 bases). The germline V gene encodes CDR1 ENHRY and CDR2 SYGVKD. The CDR3 covers 14 residues. The CDR3: CAIGEPGRTKPQHF. CDR3 nucleotide sequence: TGTGCCATCGGTGAACCGGGACGGACAAAGCCCCAGCATTTT.

This clonotype was recorded many times. The V gene is TRBV28, the J gene TRBJ2-1; perhaps D is TRBD1 or TRBD2 (5 bases each). The CDR3 is 16 amino acids. CDR1 and CDR2 from the germline V gene are MDHEN and SYDVKM. Trimming stripped 1 base from V and 8 bases from J, with 18 bases between. The CDR3 DNA is TGTGCCAGCAGTTTATCCCTCGCCGGGGCGTCCGATGAGCAGTTCTTC. Its translation is CASSLSLAGASDEQFF.